This entry features one TCR beta chain sequence. This clone appeared a few times. The antigen this receptor binds is unknown. Base qualities are not at hand, and no much larger clone is one base apart. The data were obtained in a study of CD8+ T cells in alopecia areata (dated by TCRdb to 2016 to 2019). Study-level background: The treated patients, all with moderate-to-severe alopecia areata, were enrolled in an open-label pilot trial of oral tofacitinib given at 5 to 10 mg twice daily. Human TCRbeta sequencing covered scalp tissue and sorted CD4+ and CD8+ peripheral blood T cells from patchy and totalis/universalis alopecia areata patients and healthy controls. The RNA source kit depended on sample type: the PAXgene miRNA kit for fixed scalp, the miRNeasy kit for PBMCs, and the RNeasy kit for mouse skin. The SALT score, which quantifies the percentage of affected scalp surface area, was used to measure disease severity in treated patients. High-throughput TCRbeta sequencing was used to examine T cell clonal expansion in alopecia areata in both the C3H/HeJ mouse model and human patients. Patients on tofacitinib were biopsied at baseline and after 4 and 24 weeks of treatment, and several of the patients also had a later scalp biopsy. Clonality in the scalp was compared among normal scalp (n=4), patchy alopecia areata scalp (n=8), and alopecia totalis/universalis scalp (n=8). immunoSEQ multiplex PCR using 35 Vbeta forward primers and 13 Jbeta reverse primers was used to amplify TCRbeta CDR3 regions. Tofacitinib was given for 6 to 18 months, followed by 6 months of follow-up off drug to assess delayed response and recurrence.

From cysteine to phenylalanine, the CDR3 is 14 amino acids long. The CDR3 DNA has 42 bases and is translated from base 1. CDR1 and CDR2 (SQVTM, ANQGSEA) derive from the germline V gene. Trimming costs V 4 bases and J 2 bases, and their ends lie 15 bases apart. Beyond this particular receptor, the publication reports: Compared with normal scalp, lesional scalp, particularly in alopecia totalis/universalis, had higher clonality and more expanded CD8+ clones, which suggests antigenic drive. Because the treated cohort was small and included a single nonresponder, larger studies are needed to assess links between baseline CD8+ expansion and response. During tofacitinib treatment, many expanded lesional clones remained in scalp and blood, and this persistence may partly explain relapse after treatment is stopped. Tofacitinib significantly decreased scalp clonality and the number of expanded CD8+ clones among the top 100 scalp clones. Compared with mice, TCR sequences shared between patients were less clear, possibly partly because of HLA diversity across the patient population. Unlike mouse skin, which is dominated by gammadelta T cells, normal human skin has resident alphabeta T cells that are also sequenced, and this complicates analysis of the scalp TCR repertoire.

Libraries were made using the immunoSEQ multiplex PCR assay. For TCR sequencing, RNA was extracted from every sample and reverse transcribed into cDNA to serve as template. SuperScript III was used for first-strand cDNA synthesis, primed with a 2:1 mix of oligo-dT and random hexamers. A synthetic immune receptor repertoire was used to measure amplification bias, and any remaining bias was corrected computationally. The study's processing was this. Raw reads were preprocessed for error removal, and CDR3 was defined according to IMGT conventions as running from the conserved cysteine to phenylalanine. Clonality was computed by normalizing Shannon entropy by log2 of the number of productive unique TCRs and subtracting the result from 1. Whether each scalp clone was CD4 or CD8 was inferred by checking scalp TCRbeta sequences against the CD4 and CD8 repertoires from sorted blood. TCRdb's version of the immuneACCESS table is confined to in-frame rearrangements and falls short of the full clone set. An unresolved V gene accounts for under half of the shortfall where checked; the remainder is of unknown origin. The V and J calls and clone size come from that table; D and trimming were worked out from the DNA. The sample includes roughly 73,000 clones, with about 30% observed a single time. The ten largest clonotypes hold just under 15% of the sample.

The sample's time point label, decoded: about 4 weeks on oral tofacitinib. The treatment or condition label for this specimen denotes: oral pan-JAK inhibitor, 5-10 mg twice daily. Lesional scalp punch biopsies and peripheral blood were collected from alopecia areata patients. PBMCs were isolated by density centrifugation and stained for CD3, CD4 and CD8, and CD4+ and CD8+ T cells were sorted on a FACSAria. This TCR derives from a human donor with alopecia areata. Rearrangement joined TRBV29-1 to TRBJ2-7, with the D gene possibly TRBD1 or TRBD2, each one fitting 5 bases. Sample: CD8+ T cells sorted from blood, taken at week 4, from a patient treated with tofacitinib. For the CDR3, the sequence is CSVVGDWSAYEQYF. The sequence in DNA is TGCAGCGTTGTGGGGGATTGGAGCGCCTACGAGCAGTACTTC.